This T cell receptor beta chain was sequenced for a study of response to subunit inactivated influenza vaccine. TCRdb reprocessed the RT-PCR reads via MiXCR and lists one record per CDR3 protein. Of roughly 570,000 distinct CDR3 sequences detected, roughly 15% appear once; the ten largest clones hold around 10%. The germline V gene encodes CDR1 LGHNA and CDR2 YSLEER. This CDR3 is 15 amino acids long. Trimming cost V 4 bases and J 4 bases, with 16 bases left between them. This clonotype has only a few counts. The sequence came from a man in his fifties who received an inactivated influenza vaccine. Sequenced here: PBMCs from blood, sampled 11 to 12 days after vaccination. This chain uses TRBV4-3 with TRBJ2-5; possible D gene TRBD1, 5 bases. CDR3 sequence (DNA): TGCGCCAGCAGCCGTCAAAGGGGCGTGGGAGAGACCCAGTACTTC. Translation gives CASSRQRGVGETQYF.